This T cell receptor beta chain was recorded in a study of blood T cells in healthy people across ages. General observations from the study: Unknown donor CMV status possibly confounded expanded clonotype changes. Estimates of total diversity, which came from one million sequenced T cells, were considered to be underestimates.

Through a sample-barcoded 5' primer and a J-beta primer mix, a second PCR was run for roughly 7 to 12 cycles. TCRdb re-called the 5' RACE reads with MiXCR, one entry per CDR3 protein. The profile shows over 700,000 distinct CDR3 sequences, about 48% of them singletons. On this clonotype itself: Its cognate antigen is unknown.

Drawn from each donor were 8.5 to 10 milliliters of peripheral blood. The CDR3 extends over 13 amino acids. Germline V gene lookup returns CDR1 SGHTA and CDR2 FQGNSA. V lost 9 bases and J 5 bases, leaving 16 bases between the germline ends. The chain employs TRBV7-2 and TRBJ1-2; D unresolved. The sequenced sample was blood. The clonotype comes from a man of 80 years or more in good health. The CDR3 coding sequence is TGTGCCAGTACCGCACCGGAGCGGTATGGCTACACCTTC. This gives the protein CASTAPERYGYTF.